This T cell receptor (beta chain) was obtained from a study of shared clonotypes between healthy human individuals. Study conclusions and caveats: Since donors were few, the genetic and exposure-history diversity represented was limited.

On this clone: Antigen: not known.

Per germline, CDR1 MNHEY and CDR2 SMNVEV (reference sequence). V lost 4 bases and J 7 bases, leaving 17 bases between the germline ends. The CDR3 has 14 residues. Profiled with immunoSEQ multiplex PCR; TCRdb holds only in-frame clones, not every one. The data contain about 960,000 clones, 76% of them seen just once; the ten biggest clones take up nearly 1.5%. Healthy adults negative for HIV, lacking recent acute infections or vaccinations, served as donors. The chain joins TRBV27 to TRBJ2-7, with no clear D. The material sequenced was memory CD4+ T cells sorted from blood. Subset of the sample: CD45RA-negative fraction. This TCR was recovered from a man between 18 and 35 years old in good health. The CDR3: CASSSLGSIREQYF. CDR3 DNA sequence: TGTGCCAGCAGTTCCCTAGGATCGATAAGGGAGCAGTACTTC.